This entry lists 10 T cell receptor beta chains sequenced from one sample in a study of regulatory T cells in long-lasting Graves disease. The sample's time point: persistent/refractory GD, antithyroid drugs over 5 years with positive TRAb. Scientists built the TCR library using RNA that was extracted from PBMCs. Investigators prepared the TCR beta libraries by applying iRepertoire HTBI primers and Arm-PCR of CDR3 regions. Using its own MiXCR run on the multiplex PCR reads, TCRdb lists one record per CDR3 protein. The sample has almost 350,000 distinct CDR3 sequences; less than 20% are singletons. The source material was peripheral blood mononuclear cells (PBMCs), sampled when the disease was refractory, from a patient treated with antithyroid drugs. The source is a female donor with Graves disease.

CDR3 sequence (DNA): TGTGCCAGCAGCGCACTAGCGGGGGGCTGGGAGACCCAGTACTTC. Amino acid sequence: CASSALAGGWETQYF. The chain couples TRBV7-8 to TRBJ2-5; 12 nucleotides match TRBD2. This CDR3 spans 15 amino acids. The V and J ends lost 5 bases and 5 bases, in that order; junction bases with no gene match: 6. Germline V gives CDR1 SGHVS, CDR2 FQNEAQ.

The CDR3: CASRQTGGNGYTF. The CDR3 DNA is TGCGCCAGCAGGCAGACAGGGGGCAATGGCTACACCTTC. The chain carries TRBV4-1 and TRBJ1-2; 10 bases match TRBD1. Germline lookup yields CDR1 MGHRA and CDR2 YSYEKL. This CDR3 is 13 amino acids long. V was clipped by 6 bases and J by 6 bases; unmatched bases: 4.

Regarding this clonotype: With a much larger clone just one base away, this may be a read error. The genes are TRBV5-1 and TRBJ1-2; the D is unclear. Germline-derived CDR1 and CDR2 are SGHRS and YFSETQ. This CDR3 is built from 13 residues. V lost 0 bases to trimming and J lost 7 bases, with 10 bases between them. The CDR3 sequence is CASSLEGGCGYTF. The CDR3 nucleotides are TGCGCCAGCAGCTTGGAGGGAGGTTGTGGCTACACCTTC.

Many counts were recorded for this clonotype. This chain joins TRBV7-9 and TRBJ1-5; D not certain. Germline values: CDR1 SEHNR, CDR2 FQNEAQ (reference sequence). This CDR3 is 13 amino acids long. V was clipped by 5 bases and J by 9 bases, with 14 bases between them. The CDR3 nucleotides read TGTGCCAGCAGCCGCCTTATCGATTGGCCCCAGCATTTT. It translates to CASSRLIDWPQHF.

This clonotype occurred many times. V is TRBV27 and J is TRBJ2-5, with 11 nucleotides matching TRBD1. The J segment lost 5 bases and the V segment lost 0 bases, leaving 5 bases of the junction unmatched. Germline CDR1 reads MNHEY; CDR2 reads SMNVEV (reference sequence). The CDR3 runs to 16 residues. The CDR3 bases are TGTGCCAGCAGTTTATCCTGGACAGGGGGCGTGGAGACCCAGTACTTC. Translated, it gives CASSLSWTGGVETQYF.

This clonotype turned up a few times. J is TRBJ1-6 and V is TRBV6-1, with D perhaps matching TRBD1 (5 bases). The V end was cut by 6 bases, the J end by 1 base, with 16 bases between. The V gene's germline CDR1 is MNHNS and CDR2 SASEGT. This CDR3 has 17 residues. The CDR3 DNA reads as TGTGCCAGCAGGGGAGGGGTCGGTGGGTCCTATAATTCACCCCTCCACTTT. It specifies CASRGGVGGSYNSPLHF.

In this sample, this clonotype turned up many times. The chain links TRBV15 to TRBJ2-7; tentatively, D is TRBD1 (7 bases). This CDR3 contains 12 residues. Trimming left V 5 bases short and J 10 bases short, with 15 bases between. CDR1 and CDR2 (germline): LNHNV, YYDKDF (reference sequence). CDR3 in DNA: TGTGCCACCAGCGCTGGCAGGGGGGATCAGTACTTC. This sequence encodes CATSAGRGDQYF.

The sample holds many counts of this clonotype. This chain joins TRBV7-2 and TRBJ1-2; a possible D gene is TRBD1 (6 bases). There are 15 residues in the CDR3. The germline V gene has CDR1 SGHTA and CDR2 FQGNSA. The germline V and J ends were trimmed by 1 base and 2 bases, with 11 bases remaining between them. The CDR3 DNA is TGTGCCAGCAGCTTAGTTGGACAGCTCAACTATGGCTACACCTTC. It encodes CASSLVGQLNYGYTF.

The chain's CDR3 is CATSDFGGGYTF. The CDR3, as DNA: TGTGCCACCAGTGATTTCGGGGGCGGCTACACCTTC. The J gene is TRBJ1-2, the V gene TRBV24-1, with a tentative D call TRBD1 (6 bases). The CDR3 contains 12 residues. Trimming cost V 1 base and J 8 bases, with 7 bases left between them. Germline V CDR1 and CDR2: KGHDR, SFDVKD.

The chain is built from TRBV4-1 and TRBJ2-7; tentatively, D is TRBD2 (5 bases). The CDR3 contains 14 residues. The germline gives CDR1 MGHRA, CDR2 YSYEKL. Trimming stripped 4 bases from V and 8 bases from J, with 18 bases between. The CDR3 here is CASSLLGVAPQQYF. CDR3 sequence (DNA): TGCGCCAGCAGCCTACTCGGGGTAGCTCCCCAGCAGTACTTC.